This T cell receptor beta chain was captured in a study of Ad26.COV2.S vaccination and SARS-CoV-2 variants. Findings and limits, study-wide: In vaccinated individuals, spike-specific CD8+ and CD4+ T cell responses reportedly displayed substantial breadth. Spike-specific TCR breadth was greater in vaccine than placebo recipients.

Treatment of the sample: about 20 received Ad26.COV2.S at low or high dose, single or two shots; about five received placebo; per-sample allocation not given. It was on day 63 after the first vaccine or placebo injection that samples were taken. Aged 18-55 years, donor was enrolled in Boston in about 2020. The V gene's germline CDR1 is MNHEY and CDR2 SMNVEV (reference sequence). The length of the CDR3 is 15 residues. V lost 0 bases to trimming and J lost 3 bases, with 10 bases between them. Details on this clone: The antigen is unknown.

Some clones are missing from TCRdb's copy, which holds only in-frame ones; the method was immunoSEQ multiplex PCR. The table includes under 300,000 clones, around 88% detected once. Here the sequenced sample was peripheral blood, taken in a trial of Ad26.COV2.S vaccine versus placebo. The V call is TRBV27, the J call TRBJ2-3, with a weak D call TRBD1 (6 bases). The source of this sequence is a person between 18 and 60 years old who received the Ad26.COV2.S COVID-19 vaccine or a placebo. The CDR3 loop is CASSLSVRGTDTQYF. For the CDR3, the DNA is TGTGCCAGCAGTTTATCGGTCAGGGGAACAGATACGCAGTATTTT.